This T cell receptor (beta chain) appears in the sequencing data of a study of Graves' ophthalmopathy and Graves' hyperthyroidism. Study-wide context: By definition, stable hyperthyroidism involved no ophthalmopathy within 18 months of follow-up. Broader study findings: With a specificity of roughly 72% and a sensitivity of 70% to 71%, the model predicted ophthalmopathy progression. A majority of expanded thyroid clonotypes exceeding 0.001 frequency were likewise present in blood.

Certain patients were not enrolled. These were patients with other autoimmune diseases, uncontrolled infections, pregnancy or lactation. RNA served as the template for amplifying TCR beta CDR3 regions. RT-PCR in the first round used HTBI primers; a second-round multiplex PCR followed. TCRdb re-analysed the multiplex PCR reads in MiXCR, keeping a single row per CDR3 protein. The table has about 1.2 million distinct CDR3 sequences, 35% to 40% seen once. The table lists this clonotype with a few counts. Its antigen is currently unknown. This TCR was sampled from an adult man with Graves' hyperthyroidism. The specimen was peripheral blood or thyroid tissue (not recorded which).

CDR3 in DNA: TGTGCCATCCGAAGTGGTAACTATGGCTACACCTTC. It specifies CAIRSGNYGYTF. This rearrangement joins TRBV27 to TRBJ1-2; D unclear. The germline CDR1 and CDR2 sequences are MNHEY and SMNVEV (reference sequence). Trimming took 10 bases from V and 1 from J, leaving 10 bases between them. The CDR3 runs to 12 residues.